The rows below give T cell receptor beta chains drawn from one sample of a study of shared clonotypes between healthy human individuals. Method: immunoSEQ multiplex PCR; TCRdb's copy keeps in-frame clones and lacks some. This table holds about 300,000 clones, around 72% found once. The sample taken for sequencing was memory CD4+ T cells sorted from blood. Receptor source: a man under 40 in good health. Both conserved end residues are part of each CDR3. Each record gives: J gene, clone size, D gene, CDR3 length, V gene, CDR3 protein, CDR3 DNA. A D gene is named only where the DNA matches it firmly. The size field is filled for only some rows; it gives once, few, many or a size class.

j_gene: TRBJ2-3
abundance: .
d_gene: TRBD2
len: 17
v_gene: TRBV10-1
CDR3aa: CASSEIASGRLTDTQYF
CDR3nt: TGCGCCAGCAGTGAGATCGCTAGCGGGAGACTCACAGATACGCAGTATTTT

j_gene: TRBJ1-2
abundance: .
d_gene: .
len: 13
v_gene: TRBV7-2
CDR3aa: CASSSLTGYGYTF
CDR3nt: TGTGCCAGCAGCTCATTGACAGGCTATGGCTACACCTTC

j_gene: TRBJ1-1
abundance: .
d_gene: .
len: 15
v_gene: TRBV18
CDR3aa: CASSPAGRPNTEAFF
CDR3nt: TGTGCCAGCTCACCCGCGGGACGGCCTAACACTGAAGCTTTCTTT

j_gene: TRBJ2-1
abundance: many
d_gene: .
len: 16
v_gene: TRBV28
CDR3aa: CASSFPGVTKRNEQFF
CDR3nt: TGTGCCAGCAGTTTCCCCGGGGTAACGAAGAGGAATGAGCAGTTCTTC

j_gene: TRBJ2-1
abundance: .
d_gene: TRBD2
len: 16
v_gene: TRBV10-1
CDR3aa: CASSESWTSGTNEQFF
CDR3nt: TGCGCCAGCAGTGAGTCGTGGACTAGCGGGACCAATGAGCAGTTCTTC

j_gene: TRBJ2-7
abundance: .
d_gene: .
len: 12
v_gene: TRBV6-1
CDR3aa: CASRSSEHEQYF
CDR3nt: TGTGCCAGCAGATCATCGGAACACGAGCAGTACTTC

j_gene: TRBJ2-7
abundance: .
d_gene: .
len: 14
v_gene: TRBV2
CDR3aa: CASLRDLTPYEQYF
CDR3nt: TGTGCCAGCCTCCGGGACTTAACCCCCTACGAGCAGTACTTC

j_gene: TRBJ1-1
abundance: .
d_gene: .
len: 14
v_gene: TRBV29-1
CDR3aa: CSVEGGVGATEAFF
CDR3nt: TGCAGCGTTGAAGGGGGTGTAGGGGCCACTGAAGCTTTCTTT

j_gene: TRBJ2-2
abundance: .
d_gene: .
len: 16
v_gene: TRBV11-1
CDR3aa: CASRNLRGRTTGELFF
CDR3nt: TGTGCCAGCAGAAACCTCAGGGGGAGGACCACCGGGGAGCTGTTTTTT

j_gene: TRBJ2-2
abundance: .
d_gene: TRBD2
len: 19
v_gene: TRBV7-3
CDR3aa: CASSPVMLAGVIPPGELFF
CDR3nt: TGTGCCAGCAGCCCCGTTATGTTAGCGGGGGTTATTCCCCCCGGGGAGCTGTTTTTT

j_gene: TRBJ2-1
abundance: few
d_gene: .
len: 14
v_gene: TRBV7-8
CDR3aa: CASSATRAYNEQFF
CDR3nt: TGTGCCAGCAGTGCTACTCGTGCCTACAATGAGCAGTTCTTC

j_gene: TRBJ2-2
abundance: .
d_gene: TRBD1
len: 15
v_gene: TRBV30
CDR3aa: CAWNSQGVVGGELFF
CDR3nt: TGTGCCTGGAACTCCCAGGGGGTCGTTGGCGGGGAGCTGTTTTTT

j_gene: TRBJ2-5
abundance: .
d_gene: TRBD2
len: 15
v_gene: TRBV9
CDR3aa: CASSVGTSGQETQYF
CDR3nt: TGTGCCAGCAGCGTAGGAACTAGCGGCCAAGAGACCCAGTACTTC

j_gene: TRBJ2-5
abundance: few
d_gene: TRBD1
len: 14
v_gene: TRBV5-1
CDR3aa: CASSPGQGFETQYF
CDR3nt: TGCGCCAGCAGCCCCGGACAGGGTTTCGAGACCCAGTACTTC

j_gene: TRBJ2-7
abundance: .
d_gene: TRBD1
len: 16
v_gene: TRBV2
CDR3aa: CASSPFRGRLTYEQYF
CDR3nt: TGTGCCAGCAGTCCTTTCAGGGGGCGCCTAACCTACGAGCAGTACTTC

j_gene: TRBJ2-7
abundance: few
d_gene: .
len: 15
v_gene: TRBV11-2
CDR3aa: CASSLDHGFSYEQYF
CDR3nt: TGTGCCAGCAGCTTAGATCATGGGTTTTCCTACGAGCAGTACTTC

j_gene: TRBJ2-7
abundance: few
d_gene: TRBD1
len: 16
v_gene: TRBV6-1
CDR3aa: CASSDGKDRWAYEQYF
CDR3nt: TGTGCCAGCAGTGATGGGAAGGACAGGTGGGCGTACGAGCAGTACTTC

j_gene: TRBJ2-1
abundance: .
d_gene: TRBD1
len: 15
v_gene: TRBV5-1
CDR3aa: CASSPTGVSYNEQFF
CDR3nt: TGCGCCAGCAGCCCGACAGGGGTGTCCTACAATGAGCAGTTCTTC

j_gene: TRBJ2-7
abundance: .
d_gene: TRBD2
len: 15
v_gene: TRBV7-2
CDR3aa: CASRAGTSATYEQYF
CDR3nt: TGTGCCAGCAGGGCCGGGACTAGCGCGACCTACGAGCAGTACTTC

j_gene: TRBJ2-3
abundance: once
d_gene: .
len: 18
v_gene: TRBV5-6
CDR3aa: CASSHIQPTRASTDTQYF
CDR3nt: TGTGCCAGCAGCCATATTCAACCGACTAGAGCTAGCACAGATACGCAGTATTTT

j_gene: TRBJ1-1
abundance: .
d_gene: TRBD1
len: 14
v_gene: TRBV6-5
CDR3aa: CASTRGGRGTEAFF
CDR3nt: TGTGCCAGCACCAGGGGGGGGAGGGGCACTGAAGCTTTCTTT

j_gene: TRBJ2-2
abundance: .
d_gene: .
len: 15
v_gene: TRBV5-1
CDR3aa: CASSLGSYDTGELFF
CDR3nt: TGCGCCAGCAGCTTGGGGTCTTATGACACCGGGGAGCTGTTTTTT

j_gene: TRBJ1-2
abundance: .
d_gene: .
len: 13
v_gene: TRBV5-6
CDR3aa: CASSLTENYGYTF
CDR3nt: TGTGCCAGCAGCTTAACAGAGAACTATGGCTACACCTTC

j_gene: TRBJ2-1
abundance: few
d_gene: TRBD2
len: 12
v_gene: TRBV29-1
CDR3aa: CSGGRAGHEQFF
CDR3nt: TGCAGCGGAGGGAGGGCAGGCCATGAGCAGTTCTTC

j_gene: TRBJ2-4
abundance: .
d_gene: .
len: 16
v_gene: TRBV5-1
CDR3aa: CASSLGAGSSKNIQYF
CDR3nt: TGCGCCAGCAGCTTAGGGGCTGGCTCGTCCAAAAACATTCAGTACTTC

j_gene: TRBJ2-1
abundance: .
d_gene: .
len: 11
v_gene: TRBV5-6
CDR3aa: CASTRASEQFF
CDR3nt: TGTGCCAGCACCCGGGCGAGTGAGCAGTTCTTC